The subject of this entry is one TCR beta chain. Here immunoSEQ multiplex PCR was the method, and the copy in TCRdb shows in-frame clones only, minus some. This table holds about 180,000 clones, roughly 90% found once. After removal of 1 base from V and 9 bases from J, the junction contained 11 bases not matched to a gene. The CDR3 totals 15 residues. Germline CDR1 reads SQVTM; CDR2 reads ANQGSEA. These data are taken from a study of blood T cell repertoires in COVID-19. Across the whole study: There were acute and convalescent COVID-19 samples, and they came from the United States, Italy and Spain.

Cohorts were based on clinical histories the participants reported. The V gene is TRBV29-1, the J gene TRBJ2-3; the match to TRBD2 covers 9 bases. This clonotype originated in a human donor with acute COVID-19. The donor label of this sample is uncertain. The material sequenced was PBMCs or T cells enriched from blood (not recorded which). As DNA, the CDR3 is TGCAGCGTTGAAGGGCTAGCGGGGCCTCCGGGGACGCAGTATTTT. Its translation is CSVEGLAGPPGTQYF.